This T cell receptor (beta chain) is from a study of monozygotic twins with inflammatory bowel disease. A remark on this clonotype: Its specificity is not known.

Molecular identifiers with 6-nucleotide sample barcodes were added during cDNA synthesis via template switching. Following a re-call of the 5' RACE reads, TCRdb has one entry per CDR3 protein and lacks DNA. The sample spans more than 300,000 distinct CDR3 sequences; the ten largest clones claim 5.6%. The CDR3 is made up of 15 amino acids. RNA in its total form was extracted from whole blood, and T cells were not sorted. The study, taken as a whole, reports: IBD patients shared fewer clonotypes with other individuals than healthy twins, especially patients with disease activity signs.

This chain uses TRBV23-1 with TRBJ1-1; the TCRdb D gene call, TRBD1, has no DNA to confirm it. TRBV23-1 is noted as an ORF with a role that remains uncertain. This sequence originates from a human donor with ulcerative colitis or Crohn's disease, or a healthy co-twin of an affected twin (not recorded which). The specimen was blood. The CDR3 reads CASSQSKGGDTEAFF.